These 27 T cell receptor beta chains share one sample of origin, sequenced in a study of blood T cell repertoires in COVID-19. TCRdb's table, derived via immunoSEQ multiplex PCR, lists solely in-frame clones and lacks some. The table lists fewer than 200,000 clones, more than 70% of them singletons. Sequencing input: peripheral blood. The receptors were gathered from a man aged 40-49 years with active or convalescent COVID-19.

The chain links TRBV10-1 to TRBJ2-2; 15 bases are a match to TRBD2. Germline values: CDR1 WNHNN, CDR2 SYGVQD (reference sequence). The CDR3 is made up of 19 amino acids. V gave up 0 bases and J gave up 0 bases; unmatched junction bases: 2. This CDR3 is CASSESGLAGGANTGELFF. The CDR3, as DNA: TGCGCCAGCAGTGAGTCGGGACTAGCGGGGGGCGCGAACACCGGGGAGCTGTTTTTT.

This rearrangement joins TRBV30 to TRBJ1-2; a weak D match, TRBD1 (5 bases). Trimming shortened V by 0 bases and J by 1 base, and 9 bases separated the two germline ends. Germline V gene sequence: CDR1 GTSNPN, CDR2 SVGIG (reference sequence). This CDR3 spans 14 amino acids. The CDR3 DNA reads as TGTGCCTGGAGTGTTGCAGGGAATAACTATGGCTACACCTTC. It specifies CAWSVAGNNYGYTF.

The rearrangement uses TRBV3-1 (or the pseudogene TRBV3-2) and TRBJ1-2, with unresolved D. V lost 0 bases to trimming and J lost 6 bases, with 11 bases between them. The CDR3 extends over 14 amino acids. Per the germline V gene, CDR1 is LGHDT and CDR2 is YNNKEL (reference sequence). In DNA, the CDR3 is TGTGCCAGCAGCCAAGATTCCAGGTTGGATGGCTACACCTTC. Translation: CASSQDSRLDGYTF.

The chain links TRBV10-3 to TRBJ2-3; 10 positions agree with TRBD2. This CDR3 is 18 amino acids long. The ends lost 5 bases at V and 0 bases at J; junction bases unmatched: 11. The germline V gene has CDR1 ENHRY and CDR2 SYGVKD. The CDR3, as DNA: TGTGCCATCAGTACCAATAGCGGGGGGCCTACTAGCACAGATACGCAGTATTTT. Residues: CAISTNSGGPTSTDTQYF.

CDR3 DNA: TGTGCCACCCAGATGGGGACAGGGGGCTACAATGAGCAGTTCTTC. This sequence encodes CATQMGTGGYNEQFF. The V gene is TRBV5-4, the J gene TRBJ2-1; the match to TRBD1 covers 11 bases. The germline V gene has CDR1 SGHNT and CDR2 YYREEE (reference sequence). V shed 9 bases, J shed 3 bases, and the junction held 8 bases outside the gene matches. The CDR3 totals 15 residues.

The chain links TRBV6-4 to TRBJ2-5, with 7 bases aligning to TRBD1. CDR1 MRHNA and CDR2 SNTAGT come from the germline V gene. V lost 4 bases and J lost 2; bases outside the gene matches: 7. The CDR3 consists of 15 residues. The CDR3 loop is CASSATGTAQETQYF. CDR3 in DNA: TGTGCCAGCAGTGCCACCGGGACAGCGCAAGAGACCCAGTACTTC.

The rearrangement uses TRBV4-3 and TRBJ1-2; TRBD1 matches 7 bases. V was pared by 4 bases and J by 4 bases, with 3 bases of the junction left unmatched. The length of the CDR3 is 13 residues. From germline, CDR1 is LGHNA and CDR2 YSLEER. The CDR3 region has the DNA TGCGCCAGCAGCCCGACAGGGCTCTATGGCTACACCTTC. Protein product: CASSPTGLYGYTF.

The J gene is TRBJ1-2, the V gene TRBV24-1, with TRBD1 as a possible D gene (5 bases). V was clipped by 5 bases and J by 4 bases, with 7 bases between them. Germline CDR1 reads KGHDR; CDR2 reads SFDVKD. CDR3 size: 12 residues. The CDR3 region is CATSVQGYGYTF. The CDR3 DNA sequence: TGTGCCACCAGTGTCCAGGGCTATGGCTACACCTTC.

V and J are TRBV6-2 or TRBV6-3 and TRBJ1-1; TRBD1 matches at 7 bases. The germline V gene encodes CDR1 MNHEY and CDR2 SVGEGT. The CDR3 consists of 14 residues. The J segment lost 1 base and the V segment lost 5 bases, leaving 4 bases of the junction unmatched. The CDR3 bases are TGTGCCAGCAGTCAGACAGGGCGGAACACTGAAGCTTTCTTT. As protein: CASSQTGRNTEAFF.

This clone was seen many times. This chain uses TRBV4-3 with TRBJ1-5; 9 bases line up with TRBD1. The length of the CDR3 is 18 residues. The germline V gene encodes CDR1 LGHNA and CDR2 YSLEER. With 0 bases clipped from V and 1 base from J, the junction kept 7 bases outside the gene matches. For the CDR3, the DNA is TGCGCCAGCAGCCAAGACCCACAGGGGGCGGGGAGCAATCAGCCCCAGCATTTT. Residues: CASSQDPQGAGSNQPQHF.

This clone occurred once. CDR3 protein: CASSLSPTGNSPLHF. CDR3 in DNA: TGTGCCAGCAGCTTAAGCCCGACGGGGAATTCACCCCTCCACTTT. The chain combines TRBV7-3 with TRBJ1-6, with D unclear. The CDR3 is made up of 15 amino acids. CDR1 SGHTA and CDR2 FQGTGA come from the germline V gene. The V end was cut by 1 base, the J end by 7 bases, with 11 bases between.

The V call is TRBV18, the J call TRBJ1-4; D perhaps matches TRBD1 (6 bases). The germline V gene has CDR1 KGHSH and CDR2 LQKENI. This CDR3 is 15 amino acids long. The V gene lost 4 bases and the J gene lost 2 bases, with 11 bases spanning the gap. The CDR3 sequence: CASSRGTPTNEKLFF. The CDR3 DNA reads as TGTGCCAGCTCACGGGGGACACCTACTAATGAAAAACTGTTTTTT.

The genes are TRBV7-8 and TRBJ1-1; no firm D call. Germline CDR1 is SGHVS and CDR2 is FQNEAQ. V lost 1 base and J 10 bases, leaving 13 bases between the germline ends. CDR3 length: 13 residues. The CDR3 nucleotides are TGTGCCAGCAGCTTAGAAGGGAGGTCAGGAGCTTTCTTT. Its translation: CASSLEGRSGAFF.

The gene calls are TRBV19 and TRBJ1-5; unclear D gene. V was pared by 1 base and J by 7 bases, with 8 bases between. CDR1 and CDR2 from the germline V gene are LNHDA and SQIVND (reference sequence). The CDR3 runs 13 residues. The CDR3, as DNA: TGTGCCAGTAGTATAGGAGACTGGCAGCCCCAGCATTTT. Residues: CASSIGDWQPQHF.

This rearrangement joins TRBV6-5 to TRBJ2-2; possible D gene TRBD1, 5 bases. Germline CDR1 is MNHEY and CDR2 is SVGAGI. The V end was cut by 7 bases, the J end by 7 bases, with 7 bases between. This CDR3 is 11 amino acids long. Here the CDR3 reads CASTRGGELFF. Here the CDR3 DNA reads TGTGCCAGCACTAGGGGCGGGGAGCTGTTTTTT.

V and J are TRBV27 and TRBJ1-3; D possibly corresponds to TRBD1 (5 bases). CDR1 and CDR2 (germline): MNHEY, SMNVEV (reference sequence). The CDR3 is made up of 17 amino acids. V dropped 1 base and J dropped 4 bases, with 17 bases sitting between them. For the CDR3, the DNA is TGTGCCAGCAGTTTATTCTTCGGGGGAGGATCAGGAAACACCATATATTTT. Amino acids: CASSLFFGGGSGNTIYF.

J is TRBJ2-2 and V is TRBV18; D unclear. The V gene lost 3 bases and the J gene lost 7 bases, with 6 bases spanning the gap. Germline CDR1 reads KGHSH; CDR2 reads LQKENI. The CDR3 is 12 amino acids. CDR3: CASSPPLGELFF. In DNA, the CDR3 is TGTGCCAGCTCACCTCCACTCGGGGAGCTGTTTTTT.

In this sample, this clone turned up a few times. CDR3 DNA: TGTGCCAGCAGCCCCGGGACAGGGAACACCGGGGAGCTGTTTTTT. Amino acid sequence: CASSPGTGNTGELFF. This chain links TRBV5-8 with TRBJ2-2, with 8 bases matching TRBD1. Looked up from germline, CDR1 is SGHTS and CDR2 is YDEGEE. The J segment lost 1 base and the V segment lost 4 bases, leaving 3 bases of the junction unmatched. The CDR3 length is 15 residues.

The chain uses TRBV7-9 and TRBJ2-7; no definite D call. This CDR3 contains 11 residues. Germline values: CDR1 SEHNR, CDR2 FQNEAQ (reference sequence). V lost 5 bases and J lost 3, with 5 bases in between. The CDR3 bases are TGTGCCAGCAGCCCCATCTACGAGCAGTACTTC. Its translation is CASSPIYEQYF.

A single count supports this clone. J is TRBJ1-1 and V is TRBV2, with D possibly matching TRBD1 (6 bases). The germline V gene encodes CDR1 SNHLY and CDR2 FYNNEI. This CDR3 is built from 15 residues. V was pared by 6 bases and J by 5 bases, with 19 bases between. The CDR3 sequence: CASSKEGGLGTEAFF. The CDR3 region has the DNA TGTGCCAGCAGCAAAGAGGGGGGGTTAGGGACTGAAGCTTTCTTT.

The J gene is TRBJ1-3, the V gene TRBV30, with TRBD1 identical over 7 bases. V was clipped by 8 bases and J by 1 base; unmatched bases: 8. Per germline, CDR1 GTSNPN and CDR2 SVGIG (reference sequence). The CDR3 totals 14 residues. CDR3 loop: CAEIPTGSGNTIYF. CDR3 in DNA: TGTGCCGAAATCCCGACAGGGTCTGGAAACACCATATATTTT.

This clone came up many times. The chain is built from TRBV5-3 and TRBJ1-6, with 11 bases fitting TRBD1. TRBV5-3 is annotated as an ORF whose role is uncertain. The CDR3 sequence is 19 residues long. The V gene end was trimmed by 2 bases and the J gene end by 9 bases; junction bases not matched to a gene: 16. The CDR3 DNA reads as TGTGCCAGAAGCTTAGAAAAATCCGGACAGGGGGCGTGGGGTTCACCCCTCCACTTT. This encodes CARSLEKSGQGAWGSPLHF.

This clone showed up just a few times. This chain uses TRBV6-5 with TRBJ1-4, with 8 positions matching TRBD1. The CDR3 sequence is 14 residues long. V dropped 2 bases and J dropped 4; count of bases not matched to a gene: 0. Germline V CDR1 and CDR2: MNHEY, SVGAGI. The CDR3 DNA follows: TGTGCCAGCAGTTACGACAGGGGTAATGAAAAACTGTTTTTT. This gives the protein CASSYDRGNEKLFF.

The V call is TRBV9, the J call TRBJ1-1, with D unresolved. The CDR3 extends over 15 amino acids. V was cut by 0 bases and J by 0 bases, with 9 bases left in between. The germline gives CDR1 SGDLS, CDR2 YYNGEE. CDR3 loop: CASSVGSMLNTEAFF. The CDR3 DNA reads TGTGCCAGCAGCGTAGGCAGTATGCTGAACACTGAAGCTTTCTTT. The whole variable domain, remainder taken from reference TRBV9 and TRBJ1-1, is DSGVTQTPKHLITATGQRVTLRCSPRSGDLSVYWYQQSLDQGLQFLIQYYNGEERAKGNILERFSAQQFPDLHSELNLSSLELGDSALYFCASSVGSMLNTEAFFGQGTRLTVV.

The CDR3 region has the DNA TGTGCCAGCAGCACCAGAGGATCCCCTAACTATGGCTACACCTTC. Translation gives CASSTRGSPNYGYTF. The chain has TRBV2 and TRBJ1-2; D unresolved. The CDR3 contains 15 residues. V was pared by 6 bases and J by 0 bases, with 14 bases between. From germline, CDR1 is SNHLY and CDR2 FYNNEI.

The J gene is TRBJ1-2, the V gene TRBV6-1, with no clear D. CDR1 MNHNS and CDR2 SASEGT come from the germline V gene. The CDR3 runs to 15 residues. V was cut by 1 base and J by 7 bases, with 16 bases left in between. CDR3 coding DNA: TGTGCCAGCAGTGAAGGGTATCTTCCCTCTATTGGCTACACCTTC. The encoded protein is CASSEGYLPSIGYTF.

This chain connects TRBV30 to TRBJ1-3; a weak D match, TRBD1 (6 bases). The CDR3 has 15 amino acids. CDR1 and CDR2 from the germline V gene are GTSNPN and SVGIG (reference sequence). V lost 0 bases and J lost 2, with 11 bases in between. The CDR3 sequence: CAWSVRAGAGNTIYF. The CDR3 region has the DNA TGTGCCTGGAGTGTACGGGCAGGGGCTGGAAACACCATATATTTT.